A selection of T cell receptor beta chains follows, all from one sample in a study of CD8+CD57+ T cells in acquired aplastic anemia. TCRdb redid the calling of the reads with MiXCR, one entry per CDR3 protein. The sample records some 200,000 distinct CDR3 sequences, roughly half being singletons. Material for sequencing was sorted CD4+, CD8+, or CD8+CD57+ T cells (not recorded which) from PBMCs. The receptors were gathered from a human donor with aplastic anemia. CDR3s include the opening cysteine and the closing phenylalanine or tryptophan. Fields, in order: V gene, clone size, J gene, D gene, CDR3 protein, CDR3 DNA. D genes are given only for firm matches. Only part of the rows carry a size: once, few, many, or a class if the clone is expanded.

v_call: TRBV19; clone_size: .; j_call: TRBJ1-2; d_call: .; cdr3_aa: CASSDAINCGYTF; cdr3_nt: TGTGCCAGTAGTGACGCAATTAACTGTGGCTACACCTTC
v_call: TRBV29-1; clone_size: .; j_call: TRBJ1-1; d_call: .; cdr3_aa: CSVGFGVGQNTEAFF; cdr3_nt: TGCAGCGTTGGGTTTGGTGTGGGACAGAACACTGAAGCTTTCTTT
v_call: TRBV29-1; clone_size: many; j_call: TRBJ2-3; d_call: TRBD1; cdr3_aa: CSARTGGITDTQYF; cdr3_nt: TGCAGCGCCAGGACAGGGGGCATCACAGATACGCAGTATTTT
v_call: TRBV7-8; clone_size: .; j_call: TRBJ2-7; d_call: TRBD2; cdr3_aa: CASSPWQRETDEQYF; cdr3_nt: TGTGCCAGCAGCCCTTGGCAGCGGGAGACGGACGAGCAGTACTTC
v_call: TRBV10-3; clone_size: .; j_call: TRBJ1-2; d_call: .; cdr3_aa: CAISGGDGYTF; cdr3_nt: TGTGCCATCAGCGGCGGAGATGGCTACACCTTC
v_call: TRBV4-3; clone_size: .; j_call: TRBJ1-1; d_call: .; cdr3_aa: CASSHSGGGTEAFF; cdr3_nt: TGCGCCAGCAGCCACAGCGGAGGGGGCACTGAAGCTTTCTTT
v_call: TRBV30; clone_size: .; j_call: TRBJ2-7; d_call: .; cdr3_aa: CAWSADTWGEQYF; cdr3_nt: TGTGCCTGGAGTGCGGACACGTGGGGCGAGCAGTACTTC
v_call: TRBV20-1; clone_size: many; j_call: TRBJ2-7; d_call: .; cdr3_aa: CSAREPAVNSYEQYF; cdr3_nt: TGCAGTGCTAGAGAACCAGCGGTGAACTCCTACGAGCAGTACTTC
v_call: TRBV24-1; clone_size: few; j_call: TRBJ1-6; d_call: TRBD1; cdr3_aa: CATTLNPADRGALSSYNSPLHF; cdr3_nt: TGTGCCACCACCCTCAATCCGGCGGACAGGGGAGCCCTCAGCTCCTATAATTCACCCCTCCACTTT
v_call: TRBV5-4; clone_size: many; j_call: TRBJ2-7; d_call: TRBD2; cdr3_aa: CASSLFGSGGYEQYF; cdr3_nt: TGTGCCAGCAGCTTATTTGGTAGCGGGGGATACGAGCAGTACTTC
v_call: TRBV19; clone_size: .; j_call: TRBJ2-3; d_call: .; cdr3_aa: CASSLVGRPSTDTQYF; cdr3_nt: TGTGCCAGTAGTTTGGTGGGGCGCCCCAGCACAGATACGCAGTATTTT
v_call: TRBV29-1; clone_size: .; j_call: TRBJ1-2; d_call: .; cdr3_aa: CSVRGEDYGYTF; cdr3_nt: TGCAGCGTCCGGGGTGAGGACTATGGCTACACCTTC
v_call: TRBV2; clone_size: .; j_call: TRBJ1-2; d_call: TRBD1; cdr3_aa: CASSRTGSRYGYTF; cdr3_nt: TGTGCCAGCAGTAGGACAGGATCAAGGTATGGCTACACCTTC
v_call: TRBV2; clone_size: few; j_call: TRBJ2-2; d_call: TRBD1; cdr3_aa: CASRGPGGGTGELFF; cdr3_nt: TGTGCCAGCAGGGGACCAGGGGGCGGCACCGGGGAGCTGTTTTTT
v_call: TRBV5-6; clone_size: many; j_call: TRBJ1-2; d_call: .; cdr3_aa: CASTLVEGRNGYTF; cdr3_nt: TGTGCCAGCACCCTGGTGGAGGGGAGGAATGGCTACACCTTC
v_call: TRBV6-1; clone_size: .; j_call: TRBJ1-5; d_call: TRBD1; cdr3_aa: CASTRTGGSQPQHF; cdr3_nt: TGTGCCAGCACCAGGACAGGGGGCAGTCAGCCCCAGCATTTT
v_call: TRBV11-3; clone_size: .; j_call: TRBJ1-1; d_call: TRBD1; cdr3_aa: CASRSGQGMNTEAFF; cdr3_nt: TGTGCCAGCAGATCAGGACAGGGCATGAACACTGAAGCTTTCTTT
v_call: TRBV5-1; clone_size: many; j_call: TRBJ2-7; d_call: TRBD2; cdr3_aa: CASSLRTSGTPLRQYF; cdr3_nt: TGCGCCAGCAGCCTAAGGACTAGCGGGACCCCCCTCCGGCAGTACTTC